This TCR beta chain was captured in a study of T-cell memory formation after mild COVID-19. The table lists this clonotype with a few counts. The antigen remains unidentified. TCRdb passed the 5' RACE reads through MiXCR, listing each CDR3 protein once. The sample records hundreds of thousands of distinct CDR3 sequences, around 13% being singletons. CDR3 size: 15 residues. From germline, CDR1 is SGHTA and CDR2 FQGNSA. V dropped 7 bases and J dropped 4 bases, with 19 bases sitting between them. Study-level results: Contracting CD4+ clones lay largely in CM and EM, with CD8+ ones residing in EMRA. Contracting clones from day 15 to 85 showed balanced CD4/CD8; later expanders favored CD4+.

V and J are TRBV7-2 and TRBJ1-1, with a tentative D call TRBD1 (6 bases). The receptor was derived from a young man who had mild COVID-19 (a few samples of this study predate the infection). Cell type and time point are not known. Source material: PBMCs or a T cell subset sorted from them (not recorded which). The CDR3 loop reads CASILVWGLGTEAFF. The CDR3 coding sequence is TGTGCCAGCATCCTGGTTTGGGGGCTCGGCACTGAAGCTTTCTTT. Based on the CDR3 plus reference TRBV7-2 and TRBJ1-1, the full variable domain is GAGVSQSPSNKVTEKGKDVELRCDPISGHTALYWYRQSLGQGLEFLIYFQGNSAPDKSGLPSDRFSAERTGGSVSTLTIQRTQQEDSAVYLCASILVWGLGTEAFFGQGTRLTVV.